This T cell receptor (beta chain) was sequenced during a study of a mutant IDH1 vaccine in newly diagnosed glioma. Study-level information: The therapy given earlier, which was standard therapy, consisted of radiotherapy, temozolomide, or both, and most of the patients received both. Points from the study as a whole: Patients mounted vaccine-induced immune responses in 90% to 95% of cases.

Germline lookup yields CDR1 MNHNS and CDR2 SASEGT. V lost 8 bases to trimming and J lost 4 bases; unmatched junction nucleotides: 7. The CDR3 runs 13 residues. TCRdb's copy holds only in-frame clones and misses some; the assay was immunoSEQ multiplex PCR. The sample lists over 80,000 clones; roughly 90% were seen once. The time point denotes: baseline, week 1 (first vaccination visit). Treatment denoted: pre-vaccination baseline after standard-of-care therapy. This clone was seen just once. Its target is unknown. Sequences were derived from PBMCs, sampled from a glioma patient treated with radiotherapy, temozolomide or both. The chain recombines TRBV6-1 with TRBJ1-2; the match to TRBD1 covers 7 bases. The receptor comes from a woman in her forties or fifties with glioma. Here the CDR3 reads CASDRDSLYGYTF. CDR3 bases: TGTGCCAGCGATAGGGACAGCCTCTATGGCTACACCTTC.